This TCR beta chain originates from a study of OX40 agonist ivuxolimab in advanced cancers. Turning to this clone: Antigen unknown.

Measured with immunoSEQ multiplex PCR; TCRdb has only the in-frame clones, and not every one. This table holds around 54,000 clones, 94% found once. General study results and limits: The specificity for antigen of the expanded peripheral T cells was not determined. CD4+ and CD8+ blood T cells expanded clonally by week 6 at 0.1 to 3.0 mg/kg.

Sampling times: baseline, cycle 4 day 1, cycle 7 day 1. With 0 bases removed from V and 7 bases from J, the gap between germline ends came to 16 bases. The CDR3 loop spans 15 amino acids. Per the germline V gene, CDR1 is KGHSH and CDR2 is LQKENI. This chain links TRBV18 with TRBJ2-7, with D possibly being TRBD2 (6 bases). The sample consisted of CD4+ or CD8+ T cells sorted from blood, taken in a trial of the OX40 agonist ivuxolimab. The sequence was obtained from an adult with an advanced solid tumor such as melanoma, head and neck, liver or kidney cancer. CDR3 in amino acids: CASSPPGGLQDEQYF. In DNA form, the CDR3 reads TGTGCCAGCTCACCACCGGGGGGACTCCAAGATGAGCAGTACTTC. The whole variable domain, remainder taken from reference TRBV18 and TRBJ2-7, is NAGVMQNPRHLVRRRGQEARLRCSPMKGHSHVYWYRQLPEEGLKFMVYLQKENIIDESGMPKERFSAEFPKEGPSILRIQQVVRGDSAAYFCASSPPGGLQDEQYFGPGTRLTVT.